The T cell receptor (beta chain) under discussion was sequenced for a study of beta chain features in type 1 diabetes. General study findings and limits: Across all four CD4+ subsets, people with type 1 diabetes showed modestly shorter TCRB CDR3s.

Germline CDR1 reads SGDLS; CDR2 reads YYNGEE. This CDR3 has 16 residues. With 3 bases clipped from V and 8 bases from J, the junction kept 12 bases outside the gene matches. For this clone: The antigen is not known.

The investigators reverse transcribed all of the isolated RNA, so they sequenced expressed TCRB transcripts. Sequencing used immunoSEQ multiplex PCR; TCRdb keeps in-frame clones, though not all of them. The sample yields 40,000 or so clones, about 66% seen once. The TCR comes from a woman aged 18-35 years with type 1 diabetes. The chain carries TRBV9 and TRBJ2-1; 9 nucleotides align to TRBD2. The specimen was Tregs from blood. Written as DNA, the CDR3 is TGTGCCAGCAGCGCCGCCTTAGCGGGAGTCCGCGATGAGCAGTTCTTC. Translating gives CASSAALAGVRDEQFF.